Listed below are T cell receptor beta chains from one sample, sequenced in a study of cytomegalovirus exposure and HLA in healthy donors. Repertoires were generated with immunoSEQ multiplex PCR, while TCRdb's copy carries only in-frame clones and drops some. This table has over 100,000 clones, 88% appearing once. Input material: PBMCs. The receptors shown here come from a woman aged 18-35 years in good health and CMV-seronegative. Both conserved end residues are part of each CDR3. A D gene is named only where the DNA matches it firmly. Not every row has a clone size; where given, it reads once, few, many or a size class.

V gene	D gene	J gene	clone size	CDR3 protein	CDR3 DNA
TRBV21-1	-	TRBJ1-5	-	CASSMHRENQPQHF	TGTGCCAGCAGCATGCACAGGGAGAATCAGCCCCAGCATTTT
TRBV6-1	-	TRBJ2-1	-	CASRESPGLPQNEQFF	TGTGCCAGCAGAGAAAGTCCGGGACTGCCGCAGAATGAGCAGTTCTTC
TRBV7-9	TRBD1	TRBJ2-2	-	CASSDSGGLFF	TGTGCCAGCAGCGATTCAGGGGGGCTGTTTTTT
TRBV7-8	-	TRBJ1-1	-	CASSLQGGTEAFF	TGTGCCAGCAGCTTACAGGGAGGGACTGAAGCTTTCTTT
TRBV6-5	-	TRBJ1-1	-	CASSRGPSSSF	TGTGCCAGCAGTCGGGGTCCGAGCTCCTCTTTT
TRBV18	TRBD2	TRBJ2-7	-	CASSPSGVNPYEQYF	TGTGCCAGCTCACCTAGCGGGGTTAATCCCTACGAGCAGTACTTC
TRBV19	-	TRBJ2-2	-	CASKGFGELFF	TGTGCCAGTAAGGGGTTTGGGGAGCTGTTTTTT
TRBV28	-	TRBJ1-4	-	CASTRAQGEKLFF	TGTGCCAGCACCCGGGCCCAGGGAGAAAAACTGTTTTTT
TRBV7-9	TRBD1	TRBJ1-5	-	CASSSMGQPHQPQHF	TGTGCCAGCAGCTCGATGGGACAGCCGCATCAGCCCCAGCATTTT
TRBV9	-	TRBJ1-1	once	CASSALGQTNTEAFF	TGTGCCAGCAGCGCGTTAGGACAGACGAACACTGAAGCTTTCTTT
TRBV2	-	TRBJ1-2	-	CASSDQGVSYGYTF	TGTGCCAGCAGCGATCAAGGGGTCTCCTATGGCTACACCTTC
TRBV9	TRBD2	TRBJ2-7	-	CASSSSGGGHQGLYF	TGTGCCAGCAGCTCCTCGGGGGGAGGTCACCAAGGTCTGTACTTC
TRBV29-1	-	TRBJ2-3	-	CSSGRTNGDTDTQYF	TGCAGCTCGGGCCGGACTAATGGAGACACAGATACGCAGTATTTT
TRBV7-8	TRBD2	TRBJ2-1	-	CASTSSGRAGNEQFF	TGTGCCAGCACTTCTAGCGGGAGGGCGGGCAATGAGCAGTTCTTC
TRBV9	TRBD1	TRBJ2-5	-	CASSDRQGVGETQYF	TGTGCCAGCAGCGACAGACAGGGGGTAGGAGAGACCCAGTACTTC
TRBV6-5	-	TRBJ1-2	once	CASSYSFGGLQGYTF	TGTGCCAGCAGTTACTCATTCGGGGGTTTACAGGGCTACACCTTC
TRBV5-6	-	TRBJ1-1	-	CASSFRMNTEAFF	TGTGCCAGCAGCTTCCGTATGAACACTGAAGCTTTCTTT
TRBV9	-	TRBJ2-5	once	CASSARDTDLPPEETQYF	TGTGCCAGCAGCGCTCGGGACACCGACCTACCGCCCGAAGAGACCCAGTACTTC
TRBV18	-	TRBJ2-1	-	CASSPLGGGDNEQFF	TGTGCCAGCTCACCATTGGGGGGGGGCGACAATGAGCAGTTCTTC
TRBV28	TRBD2	TRBJ2-1	many	CATLAGTYNEQFF	TGTGCCACCCTAGCGGGGACTTACAATGAGCAGTTCTTC
TRBV5-6	-	TRBJ1-1	-	CASSFNLPPPGLHTEAFF	TGTGCCAGCAGCTTCAATTTACCCCCGCCAGGGTTGCACACTGAAGCTTTCTTT
TRBV10-3	-	TRBJ2-2	-	CAISESAAGELFF	TGTGCCATCAGTGAGTCGGCCGCCGGGGAGCTGTTTTTT
TRBV10-2	TRBD2	TRBJ2-6	-	CRRLQAGVGGANVLTF	TGCCGCCGACTTCAGGCGGGGGTAGGAGGGGCCAACGTCCTGACTTTC
TRBV6-5	-	TRBJ1-1	-	CASSQLRGTNTEAFF	TGTGCCAGCAGTCAACTCAGGGGAACAAACACTGAAGCTTTCTTT
TRBV6-5	-	TRBJ2-4	-	CASSHGQITKNIQYF	TGTGCCAGCAGCCATGGACAGATAACCAAAAACATTCAGTACTTC
TRBV2	TRBD1	TRBJ1-3	-	CASSRQGGTGNTIYF	TGTGCCAGCAGCCGGCAGGGGGGTACTGGAAACACCATATATTTT
TRBV25-1	-	TRBJ1-2	-	CASSESAPGQLKDYGYTF	TGTGCCAGCAGTGAGTCGGCGCCAGGACAGCTGAAGGACTATGGCTACACCTTC
TRBV13	-	TRBJ1-3	-	CASSYQDTLPGNTIYF	TGTGCCAGCAGCTACCAAGATACTCTCCCTGGAAACACCATATATTTT
TRBV20-1	-	TRBJ2-5	once	CSASLEETQYF	TGCAGTGCTAGTCTCGAAGAGACCCAGTACTTC
TRBV19	-	TRBJ2-3	-	CAIRGQGSTDTQYF	TGTGCCATCAGGGGTCAGGGAAGCACAGATACGCAGTATTTT
TRBV19	-	TRBJ2-2	once	CASSIEGANTNTGELFF	TGTGCCAGTAGTATAGAGGGAGCGAACACGAACACCGGGGAGCTGTTTTTT
TRBV19	TRBD2	TRBJ2-2	-	CASSIDQDRDRAGGPTGELFF	TGTGCCAGTAGTATAGATCAGGACAGGGACAGAGCGGGGGGGCCAACCGGGGAGCTGTTTTTT
TRBV7-9	TRBD1	TRBJ1-2	-	CASSGRDSINYGYTF	TGTGCCAGCAGCGGCAGGGACAGTATTAACTATGGCTACACCTTC
TRBV9	-	TRBJ2-7	-	CASSPQPTGEQYF	TGTGCCAGCAGCCCCCAGCCGACTGGTGAGCAGTACTTC
TRBV6-5	TRBD1	TRBJ2-2	-	CASSRDRAAAGELFF	TGTGCCAGCAGCAGGGACAGGGCGGCAGCCGGGGAGCTGTTTTTT
TRBV7-9	TRBD1	TRBJ1-2	few	CASSVDRGGYTF	TGTGCCAGCAGCGTCGACAGGGGTGGCTACACCTTC
TRBV19	TRBD2	TRBJ2-6	-	CASGLGGLAVPGANVLTF	TGTGCCAGTGGACTGGGGGGACTAGCTGTCCCTGGGGCCAACGTCCTGACTTTC
TRBV28	TRBD2	TRBJ2-7	once	CASSSSGSMYEQYF	TGTGCCAGCAGTTCTAGCGGGAGCATGTACGAGCAGTACTTC
TRBV5-1	TRBD1	TRBJ1-2	-	CASSLVAGGSGYTF	TGCGCCAGCAGCTTGGTGGCAGGGGGCAGTGGCTACACCTTC
TRBV2	-	TRBJ1-2	few	CASSDWTAYGYTF	TGTGCCAGCAGTGACTGGACAGCTTATGGCTACACCTTC
TRBV19	-	TRBJ2-5	few	CASSGGLIETQYF	TGTGCCAGTAGTGGCGGGCTAATAGAGACCCAGTACTTC
TRBV28	-	TRBJ1-4	-	CAISKGDSNEKLFF	TGTGCCATCTCGAAAGGTGACTCCAATGAAAAACTGTTTTTT
TRBV6-5	TRBD2	TRBJ2-1	-	CASSYGETSFQFF	TGTGCCAGCAGTTACGGGGAGACTAGCTTTCAGTTCTTC
TRBV10-3	-	TRBJ1-2	-	CAIAGDYGYTF	TGTGCCATCGCAGGGGACTATGGCTACACCTTC
TRBV19	-	TRBJ1-1	-	CASSIAVLNTEAFF	TGTGCCAGTAGTATTGCGGTTCTGAACACTGAAGCTTTCTTT
TRBV5-1	TRBD1	TRBJ1-6	once	CASSLTGIGQGNSPLHF	TGCGCCAGCAGCTTGACTGGGATTGGACAGGGAAATTCACCCCTCCACTTT